This TCR beta chain was sequenced for a study of shared clonotypes between healthy human individuals. The wider study: Every donor yielded three CD4 naive, three CD4 memory, two CD8 naive and one CD8 memory plate. Points from the study as a whole: What limited the represented genetic and exposure-history diversity was the small number of donors. A generally larger estimated richness was seen in naive subsets than in memory subsets. Generation of non-shared clonotypes was less probable than generation of clonotypes shared by all four donors.

As concerns this clone: What it binds is not known.

The data were produced by immunoSEQ multiplex PCR, yet TCRdb's version contains in-frame clones alone and is incomplete. The table shows fewer than 400,000 clones, with 74% occurring only once. Germline CDR1 is SGHTA and CDR2 is FQGNSA. V shed 6 bases and J shed 7 bases, with 22 bases lying between them. The CDR3 is 15 residues long. This receptor was obtained from a young man in good health. Sequencing was carried out using memory CD4+ T cells sorted from blood. Subset described: CD45RA-negative fraction. The chain carries TRBV7-2 and TRBJ2-7, with D perhaps TRBD2 (6 bases). This chain's CDR3 is CASRRGTSSTLEQYF. The CDR3 region has the DNA TGTGCCAGCAGGCGAGGAACTAGCAGTACCTTAGAGCAGTACTTC.